This TCR beta chain was obtained from a study of naive and memory T cell subsets. CDR1 SGHAT and CDR2 FQNNGV come from the germline V gene. The V end lost 1 base, the J end lost 9 bases, and 16 bases lay between the germline ends. This CDR3 comprises 14 residues. Overall study results and limits: In naive cells, over 85% of TCR sequences were seen only once.

After the first PCR, alpha and beta chain libraries were processed separately. Cells stained for CD3, CD4, CD8, CD45RA, CD27 and viability were sorted into four CD45RA/CD27 subsets. Both TRBC1 and TRBC2 were covered by a beta constant-region primer of two equimolar oligonucleotides. Ligation attached a single-stranded oligonucleotide with a 12-nucleotide UMI and the SP2 primer to the cDNA 3' end. TCRdb re-derived calls from the UMI-ligation and nested PCR reads in MiXCR, one entry per CDR3 protein. The sample comprises about 85,000 distinct CDR3 sequences, roughly 13% of which are singletons, and 0.75% to 0.95% rests with the top ten. This clonotype was detected a few times. The antigen remains undetermined.

The TCR originated in a human donor in good health. J is TRBJ2-7 and V is TRBV11-2; weak D call: TRBD1 (6 bases). Specimen: central memory CD4+ T cells from blood. DNA for the CDR3: TGTGCCAGCAGCTTAGGGTCGGACAGTCGGCTGCAGTACTTC. Protein product: CASSLGSDSRLQYF.